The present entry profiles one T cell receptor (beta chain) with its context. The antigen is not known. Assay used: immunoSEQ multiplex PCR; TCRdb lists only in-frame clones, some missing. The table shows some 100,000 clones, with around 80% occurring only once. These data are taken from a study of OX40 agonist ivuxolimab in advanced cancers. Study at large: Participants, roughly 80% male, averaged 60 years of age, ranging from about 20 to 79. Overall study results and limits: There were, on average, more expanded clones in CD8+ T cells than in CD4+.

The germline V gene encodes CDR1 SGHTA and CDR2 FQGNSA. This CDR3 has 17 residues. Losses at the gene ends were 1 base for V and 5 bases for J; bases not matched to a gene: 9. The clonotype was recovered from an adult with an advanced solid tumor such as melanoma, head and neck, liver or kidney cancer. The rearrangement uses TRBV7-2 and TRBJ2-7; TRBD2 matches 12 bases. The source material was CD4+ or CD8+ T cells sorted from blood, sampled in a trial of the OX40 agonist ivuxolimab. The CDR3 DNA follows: TGTGCCAGCAGCTTAGACCTAGCGGGAGGGCCTCCCCACGAGCAGTACTTC. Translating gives CASSLDLAGGPPHEQYF.